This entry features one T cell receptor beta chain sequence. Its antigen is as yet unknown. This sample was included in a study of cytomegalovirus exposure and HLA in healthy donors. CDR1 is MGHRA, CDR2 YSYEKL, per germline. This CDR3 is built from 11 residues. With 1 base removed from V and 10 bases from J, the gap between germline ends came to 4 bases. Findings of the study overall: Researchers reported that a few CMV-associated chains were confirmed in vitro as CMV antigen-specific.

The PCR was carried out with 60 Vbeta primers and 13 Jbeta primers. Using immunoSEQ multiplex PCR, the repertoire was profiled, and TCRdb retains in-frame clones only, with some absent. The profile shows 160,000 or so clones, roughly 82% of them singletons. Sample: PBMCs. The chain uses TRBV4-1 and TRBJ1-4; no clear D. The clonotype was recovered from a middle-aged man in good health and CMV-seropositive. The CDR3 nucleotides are TGCGCCAGCAGCCAAGGCGGAAAACTGTTTTTT. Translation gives CASSQGGKLFF.